The 11 T cell receptor beta chains reported below all come from one sample, sequenced in a study of cytomegalovirus exposure and HLA in healthy donors. 60 Vbeta and 13 Jbeta primers were used in PCR. Sequencing used immunoSEQ multiplex PCR; TCRdb keeps in-frame clones, though not all of them. Here the sample spans about 200,000 clones, about four fifths being singletons. Sequencing was done on a sample of PBMCs. These receptors originate from a man aged 25-45 years in good health and CMV-seronegative.

J is TRBJ1-3 and V is TRBV28; 11 bases are a match to TRBD1. The trim removed 3 bases at V and 3 bases at J, leaving 7 bases unmatched. Per germline, CDR1 MDHEN and CDR2 SYDVKM. This CDR3 is 17 amino acids long. The CDR3 region is CASSFHRTGGLGNTIYF. The CDR3 nucleotides are TGTGCCAGCAGTTTTCACCGGACAGGGGGCCTTGGAAACACCATATATTTT.

The genes are TRBV28 and TRBJ1-2; maybe TRBD1 (5 bases). This CDR3 contains 13 residues. Looked up from germline, CDR1 is MDHEN and CDR2 is SYDVKM. V lost 5 bases, J lost 8 bases, and 15 bases lay in between. CDR3 protein: CASSDTGWWGYTF. The CDR3 DNA is TGTGCCAGCAGTGACACAGGTTGGTGGGGCTACACCTTC.

This chain joins TRBV14 and TRBJ2-7; D may be TRBD2 (5 bases). There are 15 residues in the CDR3. Germline CDR1 and CDR2: SGHDN and FVKESK. Trimming left V 3 bases short and J 2 bases short, with 14 bases between. CDR3 region: CASSHPGLNAYEQYF. CDR3 nucleotide sequence: TGTGCCAGCAGCCACCCCGGACTGAATGCCTACGAGCAGTACTTC.

The chain couples TRBV28 to TRBJ1-1, with no clear D. The V end lost 6 bases, the J end lost 4 bases, and 9 bases lay between the germline ends. The germline gives CDR1 MDHEN, CDR2 SYDVKM. CDR3 size: 12 residues. The CDR3 sequence is CASRAGGTEAFF. The CDR3, as DNA: TGTGCCAGCAGGGCAGGAGGCACTGAAGCTTTCTTT. The entire variable domain, with the rest obtained from reference TRBV28 and TRBJ1-1, is as follows: DVKVTQSSRYLVKRTGEKVFLECVQDMDHENMFWYRQDPGLGLRLIYFSYDVKMKEKGDIPEGYSVSREKKERFSLILESASTNQTSMYLCASRAGGTEAFFGQGTRLTVV.

The chain carries TRBV25-1 and TRBJ1-2; tentatively, D is TRBD1 (6 bases). V lost 2 bases and J lost 4, with 11 bases in between. Germline CDR1 reads MGHDK; CDR2 reads SYGVNS. CDR3 length: 14 amino acids. CDR3 nucleotide sequence: TGTGCCAGCAGTGAACAGGGGCAGGTCTATGGCTACACCTTC. It translates to CASSEQGQVYGYTF.

The V call is TRBV5-1, the J call TRBJ1-2; D possibly corresponds to TRBD1 (6 bases). CDR3 size: 12 residues. Trimming left V 5 bases short and J 8 bases short, with 13 bases between. CDR1 is SGHRS and CDR2 is YFSETQ in the germline V gene. This CDR3 is CASRQGGSGYTF. CDR3 coding DNA: TGCGCCAGCAGACAGGGTGGGAGCGGCTACACCTTC.

This clone appeared a few times. This chain uses TRBV5-4 with TRBJ2-5; perhaps TRBD1 as D (5 bases). The CDR3 sequence is 13 residues long. Germline CDR1 is SGHNT and CDR2 is YYREEE (reference sequence). V lost 2 bases and J lost 1, with 6 bases in between. CDR3 loop: CASSFRAQETQYF. CDR3 nucleotide sequence: TGTGCCAGCAGCTTCAGGGCCCAAGAGACCCAGTACTTC.

The rearrangement uses TRBV5-1 and TRBJ1-4; 7 nucleotides agree with TRBD1. Germline-derived CDR1 and CDR2 are SGHRS and YFSETQ. V shed 4 bases, J shed 8 bases, and the junction held 8 bases outside the gene matches. This CDR3 comprises 14 residues. The CDR3 here is CASSPRQGGEKLFF. The CDR3 DNA is TGCGCCAGCAGCCCAAGACAGGGAGGAGAAAAACTGTTTTTT.

The chain joins TRBV9 to TRBJ1-2; 9 nucleotides agree with TRBD1. V shed 4 bases and J 6 bases; nucleotides not matched to a gene: 13. CDR3 size: 16 residues. CDR1 is SGDLS, CDR2 YYNGEE, per germline. CDR3 loop: CASSSRTRDREHGYTF. CDR3 nucleotides: TGTGCCAGCAGCTCTCGCACCCGGGACAGGGAACATGGCTACACCTTC.

CDR3 DNA sequence: TGTGCCAGCCTTGAACCGGGACAGGGGACCTACGAGCAGTACTTC. Translated, it gives CASLEPGQGTYEQYF. The V and J genes are TRBV6-6 and TRBJ2-7; 10 bases agree with TRBD1. With 8 bases clipped from V and 2 bases from J, the junction kept 9 bases outside the gene matches. This CDR3 has 15 residues. Germline assignment: CDR1 MNHNY and CDR2 SVGAGI (reference sequence).

The chain employs TRBV10-3 and TRBJ2-7; 7 positions match TRBD2. Germline CDR1 and CDR2: ENHRY and SYGVKD. Trimming took 6 bases from V and 2 from J; bases not matched to a gene: 7. The CDR3 contains 14 residues. Here the CDR3 reads CAISPTTSPYEQYF. The CDR3 nucleotides are TGTGCCATCAGCCCTACGACTAGCCCCTACGAGCAGTACTTC.